This entry lists 3 T cell receptor beta chains sequenced from one sample in a study of T-cell reconstitution after alpha-beta-depleted transplantation in children. For TCRbeta, the library was prepared with unique molecular identifiers. TCRdb re-called the PCR reads with MiXCR, one entry per CDR3 protein. This repertoire shows a few hundred thousand distinct CDR3 sequences, roughly 30% found once; its top ten account for around a third. Here the sequenced sample was PBMCs, taken before TCRalphabeta/CD19-depleted stem cell transplant. These TCRs come from a boy younger than two with Wiskott-Aldrich syndrome, due to receive a stem cell transplant.

The chain uses TRBV4-2 and TRBJ1-4, with 8 bases aligning to TRBD1. With V trimmed by 1 base and J by 0 bases, 4 bases remained unmatched. The CDR3 runs to 17 residues. The germline V gene encodes CDR1 LGHNA and CDR2 YNFKEQ. CDR3 sequence: CASSQAGGGPTNEKLFF. The CDR3 DNA is TGTGCCAGCAGCCAAGCAGGGGGCGGGCCAACTAATGAAAAACTGTTTTTT.

The V call is TRBV7-7, the J call TRBJ2-1; 7 bases are shared with TRBD2. The length of the CDR3 is 13 residues. The germline CDR1 and CDR2 sequences are SSHAT and FNYEAQ (reference sequence). After removal of 5 bases from V and 3 bases from J, the junction contained 1 base not matched to a gene. DNA for the CDR3: TGTGCCAGCAGCCCGGGAGGCTACAATGAGCAGTTCTTC. Protein product: CASSPGGYNEQFF.

The gene calls are TRBV5-1 and TRBJ2-3, with a possible D match to TRBD1 (6 bases). The germline V gene encodes CDR1 SGHRS and CDR2 YFSETQ. V was clipped by 2 bases and J by 3 bases, with 10 bases between them. The CDR3 is 14 residues long. CDR3 nucleotides: TGCGCCAGCAGCTTTATCCAGGGGACAGATACGCAGTATTTT. It codes for CASSFIQGTDTQYF.